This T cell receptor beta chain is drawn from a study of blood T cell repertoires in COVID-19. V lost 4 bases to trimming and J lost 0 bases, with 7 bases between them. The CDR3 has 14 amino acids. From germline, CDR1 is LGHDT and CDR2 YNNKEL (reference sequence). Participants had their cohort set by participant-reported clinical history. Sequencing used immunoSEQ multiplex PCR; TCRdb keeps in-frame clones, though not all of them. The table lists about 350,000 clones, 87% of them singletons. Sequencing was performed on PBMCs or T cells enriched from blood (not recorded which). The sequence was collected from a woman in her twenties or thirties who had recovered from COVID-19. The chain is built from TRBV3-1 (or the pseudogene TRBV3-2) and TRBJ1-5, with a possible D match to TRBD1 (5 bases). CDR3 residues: CASSLGGSNQPQHF. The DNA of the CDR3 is TGTGCCAGCAGCCTGGGGGGTAGCAATCAGCCCCAGCATTTT.